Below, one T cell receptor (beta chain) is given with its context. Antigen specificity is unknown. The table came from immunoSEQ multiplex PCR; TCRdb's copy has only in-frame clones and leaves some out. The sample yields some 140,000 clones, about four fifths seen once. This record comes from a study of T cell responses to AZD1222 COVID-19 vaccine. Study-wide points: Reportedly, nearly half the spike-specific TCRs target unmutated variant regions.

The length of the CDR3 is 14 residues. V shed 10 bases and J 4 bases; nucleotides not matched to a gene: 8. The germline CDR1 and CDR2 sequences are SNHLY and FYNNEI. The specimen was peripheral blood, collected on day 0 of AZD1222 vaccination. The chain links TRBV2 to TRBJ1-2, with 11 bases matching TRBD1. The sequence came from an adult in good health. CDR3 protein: CATLRTGGSYGYTF. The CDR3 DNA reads TGTGCCACCCTTAGGACAGGGGGCAGCTATGGCTACACCTTC.